The TCR beta chain described here comes from a study of blood T cell repertoires in COVID-19. This clone was detected a few times. There are 16 residues in the CDR3. Germline values: CDR1 GTSNPN, CDR2 SVGIG (reference sequence). The ends lost 4 bases at V and 8 bases at J; junction bases unmatched: 15. Participant reports of clinical history set cohort assignment. The protocol was immunoSEQ multiplex PCR, while the TCRdb copy is restricted to in-frame clones and leaves out a portion. The data contain 150,000 or so clones, roughly 80% of them seen just once; the ten biggest clones take up around 5.3%. The material sequenced was PBMCs or T cells enriched from blood (not recorded which). The V call is TRBV30, the J call TRBJ2-1, with 9 nucleotides matching TRBD2. The origin of this receptor is a woman between 40 and 50 years old with acute COVID-19. CDR3 protein: CAWKNALAGGPHEQFF. Written as DNA, the CDR3 is TGTGCCTGGAAAAACGCATTGGCGGGAGGGCCCCATGAGCAGTTCTTC.